This T cell receptor beta chain was sequenced during a study of cytomegalovirus exposure and HLA in healthy donors. General study points: Sequencing likely caused a cluster of highly shared sequence variants. Exclusion as indistinguishable affected some V segments, including TRBV6-2 and TRBV6-3. Apart from CMV serostatus, no immune exposure information was available.

From germline, CDR1 is MGHDK and CDR2 SYGVNS. The length of the CDR3 is 14 residues. V lost 1 base to trimming and J lost 4 bases, with 10 bases between them. This clone was observed a few times. The target antigen is unknown. PCR employed 60 Vbeta and 13 Jbeta primers. TCRdb's copy holds only in-frame clones and misses some; the assay was immunoSEQ multiplex PCR. The data show around 130,000 clones, roughly 62% seen once. This chain uses TRBV25-1 with TRBJ2-5; maybe TRBD2 (5 bases). Sequencing was done on a sample of PBMCs. This receptor was obtained from a male donor in good health and CMV-seronegative. CDR3 in DNA: TGTGCCAGCAGTGAATCCAGGACTGTAGAGACCCAGTACTTC. Amino acids: CASSESRTVETQYF.